The 5 T cell receptor beta chains given below trace back to one sample, sequenced in a study of cytomegalovirus exposure and HLA in healthy donors. Amplification used 60 Vbeta primers and 13 Jbeta primers. Produced via immunoSEQ multiplex PCR; TCRdb's table is partial and in-frame only. The sample has 120,000 or so clones; around 85% are singletons. Sequenced input: PBMCs. The source is a man aged 25-45 years in good health and CMV-seropositive.

Turning to this clone: Compared with germline, one end of the junction differs, possibly owing to a read error. The CDR3 reads CSSSSVKNIQYF. DNA for the CDR3: TGTTCCAGCAGCTCCGTTAAAAACATTCAGTACTTC. The V call is TRBV7-9, the J call TRBJ2-4, with no clear D. CDR1 is SEHNR and CDR2 is FQNEAQ in the germline V gene (reference sequence). There are 12 residues in the CDR3.

This sequence joins TRBV10-3 and TRBJ2-5, with D possibly matching TRBD1 (6 bases). V shed 2 bases and J shed 11 bases, with 18 bases lying between them. This CDR3 has 14 amino acids. Germline lookup yields CDR1 ENHRY and CDR2 SYGVKD. The CDR3 reads CAISEIGTRTEQYF. DNA for the CDR3: TGTGCCATCAGTGAGATAGGGACAAGAACAGAGCAGTACTTC.

This clone was detected once. The chain combines TRBV7-2 with TRBJ2-5, with TRBD1 identical over 7 bases. TRBJ2-7 matches the DNA end more closely, so the J call is doubtful. In germline, CDR1 is SGHTA, CDR2 FQGNSA. This CDR3 has 16 residues. This CDR3 is CASSRPGTEGSYEQYF. In DNA, the CDR3 is TGTGCCAGCAGCCGACCCGGGACAGAGGGATCCTACGAGCAGTACTTC.

J is TRBJ2-5 and V is TRBV7-2; D is unclear. The CDR3 consists of 15 residues. CDR1 SGHTA and CDR2 FQGNSA come from the germline V gene. V was pared by 0 bases and J by 0 bases, with 8 bases between. DNA for the CDR3: TGTGCCAGCAGCTTAGCGCTCGGGTACCAAGAGACCCAGTACTTC. Amino acid sequence: CASSLALGYQETQYF. Variable domain in full (rest from reference TRBV7-2 and TRBJ2-5): GAGVSQSPSNKVTEKGKDVELRCDPISGHTALYWYRQSLGQGLEFLIYFQGNSAPDKSGLPSDRFSAERTGGSVSTLTIQRTQQEDSAVYLCASSLALGYQETQYFGPGTRLLVL.

A few counts support this clone. This chain links TRBV9 with TRBJ2-2; D not resolved. The V gene's germline CDR1 is SGDLS and CDR2 YYNGEE. The CDR3 sequence is 14 residues long. V was cut by 3 bases and J by 1 base, with 7 bases left in between. The CDR3 DNA follows: TGTGCCAGCAGCGAACGAGGGAACACCGGGGAGCTGTTTTTT. Its protein is CASSERGNTGELFF.